What follows are 18 T cell receptor beta chains derived from one specimen sequenced in a study of T cell changes during pregnancy in multiple sclerosis. Measured with immunoSEQ multiplex PCR; TCRdb has only the in-frame clones, and not every one. The sample has 74,000 or so clones; around nine tenths are singletons. The starting material was CD4+ T cells from peripheral blood mononuclear cells, obtained before pregnancy. These receptors were collected from a female donor with multiple sclerosis, enrolled in a pregnancy study.

This sequence joins TRBV9 and TRBJ2-6; no definite D call. The length of the CDR3 is 16 residues. From germline, CDR1 is SGDLS and CDR2 YYNGEE. Deletions cut 4 bases from V and 0 bases from J, with 11 bases between. CDR3 residues: CASSRDHSSGANVLTF. The CDR3 region has the DNA TGTGCCAGCAGCCGCGATCATAGCTCTGGGGCCAACGTCCTGACTTTC.

Only one count was recorded for this clone. The chain carries TRBV28 and TRBJ1-3; D ambiguous. Germline V gene sequence: CDR1 MDHEN, CDR2 SYDVKM. Trimming removed 3 bases at V and 2 bases at J, with 11 bases between. The CDR3 totals 15 residues. The CDR3 sequence is CASSFSPGTGNTIYF. In nucleotides, the CDR3 is TGTGCCAGCAGTTTTTCGCCGGGGACTGGAAACACCATATATTTT.

The chain uses TRBV19 and TRBJ2-6; 7 positions agree with TRBD1. The trim removed 5 bases at V and 0 bases at J, leaving 10 bases unmatched. The germline CDR1 and CDR2 sequences are LNHDA and SQIVND (reference sequence). The CDR3 totals 18 residues. CDR3 amino acids: CASSFSGTVRSGANVLTF. The CDR3 nucleotides read TGTGCCAGTAGTTTTTCCGGGACAGTACGCTCTGGGGCCAACGTCCTGACTTTC.

The chain combines TRBV19 with TRBJ2-2; 7 nucleotides match TRBD1. With 7 bases clipped from V and 2 bases from J, the junction kept 4 bases outside the gene matches. The CDR3 totals 14 residues. Germline loops: CDR1 LNHDA, CDR2 SQIVND (reference sequence). CDR3 protein: CASIDRVNTGELFF. As DNA, the CDR3 is TGTGCCAGTATTGACAGGGTAAACACCGGGGAGCTGTTTTTT.

The chain joins TRBV19 to TRBJ1-2, with 8 bases fitting TRBD1. CDR1 and CDR2 from the germline V gene are LNHDA and SQIVND (reference sequence). The CDR3 loop spans 14 amino acids. The J segment lost 7 bases and the V segment lost 4 bases, leaving 8 bases of the junction unmatched. The CDR3 DNA follows: TGTGCCAGTAGTACAGGACAGGGAGAGTTTGGCTACACCTTC. Protein sequence: CASSTGQGEFGYTF.

The V gene is TRBV29-1, the J gene TRBJ1-2, with D possibly matching TRBD1 (5 bases). V lost 8 bases, J lost 8 bases, and 18 bases lay in between. Germline V CDR1 and CDR2: SQVTM, ANQGSEA. The length of the CDR3 is 12 residues. In DNA form, the CDR3 reads TGCAGCTCAATGGGGCAGGTGGACGGCTACACCTTC. Encoded protein: CSSMGQVDGYTF.

This rearrangement joins TRBV28 to TRBJ1-1; TRBD1 matches at 8 bases. J was trimmed by 4 bases and V by 5 bases; bases with no gene match: 9. Germline CDR1 and CDR2: MDHEN and SYDVKM. The CDR3 totals 15 residues. The CDR3 reads CASSPPTGEGTEAFF. The CDR3 nucleotides read TGTGCCAGCAGTCCCCCGACAGGGGAGGGCACTGAAGCTTTCTTT.

The rearrangement joins TRBV5-6 to TRBJ2-2; TRBD2 is a possible D gene (5 bases). CDR1 is SGHDT and CDR2 is YYEEEE in the germline V gene. V gave up 4 bases and J gave up 14 bases, with 15 bases separating them. CDR3 length: 12 amino acids. CDR3 loop: CASSASPAGLFF. The CDR3, as DNA: TGTGCCAGCAGCGCAAGTCCGGCGGGTCTGTTTTTT.

The chain uses TRBV4-1 and TRBJ1-1, with D tentatively TRBD1 (5 bases). This CDR3 has 15 amino acids. The germline V gene encodes CDR1 MGHRA and CDR2 YSYEKL. Trimming cost V 1 base and J 5 bases, with 14 bases left between them. CDR3 region: CASSQGHQGGTEAFF. The CDR3 nucleotides read TGCGCCAGCAGCCAAGGACACCAGGGAGGGACTGAAGCTTTCTTT.

V is TRBV7-6 and J is TRBJ2-3, with a possible D match to TRBD1 (6 bases). V was pared by 5 bases and J by 2 bases, with 23 bases between. The V gene's germline CDR1 is SGHVS and CDR2 FNYEAQ. The CDR3 loop spans 18 amino acids. CDR3 protein: CASSRNPQGFVATDTQYF. DNA for the CDR3: TGTGCCAGCAGCCGTAACCCCCAGGGGTTTGTTGCCACAGATACGCAGTATTTT.

This rearrangement joins TRBV5-6 to TRBJ1-1, with D possibly being TRBD1 (5 bases). Germline CDR1 SGHDT, CDR2 YYEEEE. CDR3 size: 11 residues. Trimming removed 3 bases from V and 8 bases from J, with 8 bases in between. The CDR3 nucleotides are TGTGCCAGCAGCTACGGACACGAAGCTTTCTTT. Amino acids: CASSYGHEAFF.

The chain uses TRBV7-3 and TRBJ1-6, with a tentative D call TRBD1 (6 bases). The length of the CDR3 is 15 residues. V lost 2 bases, J lost 7 bases, and 12 bases lay in between. Germline CDR1 and CDR2: SGHTA and FQGTGA. For the CDR3, the DNA is TGTGCCAGCAGCTTATCCCCAGGGGAAAATTCACCCCTCCACTTT. It is translated as CASSLSPGENSPLHF.

The chain couples TRBV15 to TRBJ1-1; TRBD1 matches at 7 bases. Germline CDR1 is LNHNV and CDR2 is YYDKDF (reference sequence). The CDR3 consists of 14 residues. The J segment lost 6 bases and the V segment lost 0 bases, leaving 4 bases of the junction unmatched. The DNA for the CDR3 is TGTGCCACCAGCAGAGATTTGAGGGGGCCTGAAGCTTTCTTT. This gives the protein CATSRDLRGPEAFF.

The genes are TRBV6-5 and TRBJ1-6, with D unresolved. The CDR3 is made up of 14 amino acids. V was cut by 10 bases and J by 0 bases, with 10 bases left in between. CDR1 MNHEY and CDR2 SVGAGI come from the germline V gene. CDR3: CAIRRSSYNSPLHF. The CDR3 DNA reads TGTGCCATTCGGAGGTCCTCCTATAATTCACCCCTCCACTTT.

This clone was observed a handful of times. The rearrangement joins TRBV29-1 to TRBJ2-7, with TRBD1 as a possible D gene (6 bases). Trimming took off 6 bases at V and 3 bases at J, with 9 bases between the two ends. Per germline, CDR1 SQVTM and CDR2 ANQGSEA. The CDR3 has 11 residues. CDR3 sequence reads: CSVLDSYEQYF. The DNA of the CDR3 is TGCAGCGTCCTGGACAGCTACGAGCAGTACTTC.

This clone came up a few times. The chain joins TRBV29-1 to TRBJ1-1; D ambiguous. In germline, CDR1 is SQVTM, CDR2 ANQGSEA. The CDR3 length is 16 residues. V lost 4 bases and J lost 1, with 19 bases in between. CDR3 nucleotide sequence: TGCAGCGTTGGGTTCTTACCGTGGGCCGGGAACACTGAAGCTTTCTTT. This codes for CSVGFLPWAGNTEAFF.

The V gene is TRBV30, the J gene TRBJ2-7; D is ambiguous. CDR1 is GTSNPN and CDR2 is SVGIG in the germline V gene (reference sequence). The CDR3 runs 13 residues. V was shortened by 1 base and J by 1 base, with 8 bases between the two germline ends. CDR3 in DNA: TGTGCCTGGAGTGAGCTGGTGTCCTACGAGCAGTACTTC. Protein product: CAWSELVSYEQYF.

The chain is built from TRBV5-6 and TRBJ2-4, with 7 bases aligning to TRBD2. The CDR3 is 15 residues long. Germline V gene data show CDR1 as SGHDT and CDR2 as YYEEEE. V lost 3 bases to trimming and J lost 0 bases; unmatched junction nucleotides: 3. The CDR3 loop is CASSWGGVAKNIQYF. For the CDR3, the DNA is TGTGCCAGCAGCTGGGGGGGGGTAGCCAAAAACATTCAGTACTTC.